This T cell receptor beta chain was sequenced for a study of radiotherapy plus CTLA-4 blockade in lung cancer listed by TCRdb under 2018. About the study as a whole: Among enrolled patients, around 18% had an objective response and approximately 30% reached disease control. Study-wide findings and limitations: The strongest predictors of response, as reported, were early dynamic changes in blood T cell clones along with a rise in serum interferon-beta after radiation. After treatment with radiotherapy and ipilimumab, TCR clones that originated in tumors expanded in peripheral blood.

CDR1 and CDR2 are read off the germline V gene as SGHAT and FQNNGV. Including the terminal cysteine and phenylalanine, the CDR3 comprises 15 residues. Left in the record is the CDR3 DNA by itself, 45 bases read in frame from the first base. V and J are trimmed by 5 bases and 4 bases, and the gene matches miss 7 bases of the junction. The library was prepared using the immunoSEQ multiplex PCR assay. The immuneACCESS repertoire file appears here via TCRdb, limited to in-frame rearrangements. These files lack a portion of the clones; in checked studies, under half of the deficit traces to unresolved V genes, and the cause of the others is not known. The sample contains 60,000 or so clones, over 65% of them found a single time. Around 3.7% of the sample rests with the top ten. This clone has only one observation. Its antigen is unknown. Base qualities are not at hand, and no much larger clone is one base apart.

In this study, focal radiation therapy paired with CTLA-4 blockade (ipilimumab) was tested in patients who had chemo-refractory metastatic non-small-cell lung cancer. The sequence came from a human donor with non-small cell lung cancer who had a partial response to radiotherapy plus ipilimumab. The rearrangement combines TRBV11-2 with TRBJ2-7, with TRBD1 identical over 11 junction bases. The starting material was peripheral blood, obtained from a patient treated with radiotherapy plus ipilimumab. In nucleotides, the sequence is TGTGCCAGCAGCCTCGGACAGGGGGCTCTGTACGAGCAGTACTTC. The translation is CASSLGQGALYEQYF.